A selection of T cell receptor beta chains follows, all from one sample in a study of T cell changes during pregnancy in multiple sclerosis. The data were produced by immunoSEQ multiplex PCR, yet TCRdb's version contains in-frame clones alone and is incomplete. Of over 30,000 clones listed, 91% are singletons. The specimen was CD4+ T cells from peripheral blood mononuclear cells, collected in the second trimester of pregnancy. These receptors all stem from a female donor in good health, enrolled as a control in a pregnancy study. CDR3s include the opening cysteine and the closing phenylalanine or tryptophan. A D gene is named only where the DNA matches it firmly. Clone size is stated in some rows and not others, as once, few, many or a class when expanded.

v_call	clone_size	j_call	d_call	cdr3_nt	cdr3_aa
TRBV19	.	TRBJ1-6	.	TGTGCCAGTAGTATTACAGGGCAAAATTCACCCCTCCACTTT	CASSITGQNSPLHF
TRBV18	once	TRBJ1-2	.	TGTGCCAGCTCCAGGGCTAACTATGGCTACACCTTC	CASSRANYGYTF
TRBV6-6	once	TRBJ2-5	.	TGTGCCAGCAGTTACCCGTTCCAAGAGACCCAGTACTTC	CASSYPFQETQYF
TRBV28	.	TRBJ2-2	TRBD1	TGTGCCAGCAGTTGGGACAGGAACACCGGGGAGCTGTTTTTT	CASSWDRNTGELFF
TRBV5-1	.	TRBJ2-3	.	TGCGCCAGCAGCTATCGACAGGGAGGTGGTACAGATACGCAGTATTTT	CASSYRQGGGTDTQYF
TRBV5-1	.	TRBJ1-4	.	TGCGCCAGCAGCGGACGAGAGGGGGGGATCGGTGAAAAACTGTTTTTT	CASSGREGGIGEKLFF
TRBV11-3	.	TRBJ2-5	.	TGTGCCAGCAGCCGGGACTTGAGAGAGGCCCAGTACTTC	CASSRDLREAQYF
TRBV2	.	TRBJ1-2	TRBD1	TGTGCCAGCAGGGATGGGACAGCCGCGGGATATGGCTACACCTTC	CASRDGTAAGYGYTF
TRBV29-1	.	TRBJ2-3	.	TGCAGCGGTTCAGGGGGAGGCTCAGATACGCAGTATTTT	CSGSGGGSDTQYF
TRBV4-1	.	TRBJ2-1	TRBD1	TGCGCCAGCAGCCAAGGACAGGGGCCTGCAACGGGAGAGCAGTTCTTC	CASSQGQGPATGEQFF
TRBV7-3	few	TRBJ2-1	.	TGTGCCAGCAGCTTAACGCCCGGCTCCTACAATGAGCAGTTCTTC	CASSLTPGSYNEQFF
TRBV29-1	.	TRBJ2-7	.	TGCAGCGTTGGCAGGGGCGGATTTGGGTCCTACGAGCAGTACTTC	CSVGRGGFGSYEQYF
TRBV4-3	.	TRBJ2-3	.	TGCGCCAGCAGCCGTCGGGGGGCTAGCACAGATACGCAGTATTTT	CASSRRGASTDTQYF
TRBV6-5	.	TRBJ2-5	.	TGTGCCAGCAGTTCTCAGGCCTTAGGGGCTGGGACCCAGTACTTC	CASSSQALGAGTQYF
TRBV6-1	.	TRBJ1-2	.	TGTGCCAGTAGAGACAGAGTACCAAACTATGGCTACACCTTC	CASRDRVPNYGYTF
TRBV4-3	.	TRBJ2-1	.	TGCGCCAGCAGCCGAGGCGGGGTAGCCCCCAATGAGCAGTTCTTC	CASSRGGVAPNEQFF
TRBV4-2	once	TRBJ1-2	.	TGTGCCAGCAGCCAAGATCCGGCCAGGGCAGGCTATGGCTACACCTTC	CASSQDPARAGYGYTF
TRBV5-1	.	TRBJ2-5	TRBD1	TGCGCCAGCAGCACAGGGGACAGGGGCCAAGAGACCCAGTACTTC	CASSTGDRGQETQYF
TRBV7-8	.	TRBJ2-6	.	TGTGCCAGCAGCTACGCGGACTCTGGGGCCAACGTCCTGACTTTC	CASSYADSGANVLTF
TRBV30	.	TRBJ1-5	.	TGTGCCTGGAGTCGGGCAGGGGTCTCTCCCCAGCATTTT	CAWSRAGVSPQHF
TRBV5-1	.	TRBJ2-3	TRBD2	TGCGCCAGCAGCTTGCTGGGCGGGGGGTTCACAGATACGCAGTATTTT	CASSLLGGGFTDTQYF
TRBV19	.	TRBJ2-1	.	TGTGCCAGTAGTAATGACAGGAGGTCCTACAATGAGCAGTTCTTC	CASSNDRRSYNEQFF
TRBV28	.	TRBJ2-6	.	TGTGCCAGCAGTTTGCCTCTGGGAGAGACTGGGGCCAACGTCCTGACTTTC	CASSLPLGETGANVLTF
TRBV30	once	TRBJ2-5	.	TGTGCCTGGGCCCCTAAAGAGACCCAGTACTTC	CAWAPKETQYF
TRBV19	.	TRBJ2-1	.	TGTGCCAGTAGTCTTGAGACAGGCCGCAACAATGAGCAGTTCTTC	CASSLETGRNNEQFF
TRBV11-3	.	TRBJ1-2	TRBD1	TGTGCCAGCAGCGATGGGGACAGAAATGGCTACACCTTC	CASSDGDRNGYTF
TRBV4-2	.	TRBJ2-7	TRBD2	TGTGCCAGCAGCCAAGATAGCGGGGGACCAGGCTACGAGCAGTACTTC	CASSQDSGGPGYEQYF
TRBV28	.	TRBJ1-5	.	TGTGCCAGCAGTCGAAGAGCCTATGTGGGCAATCAGCCCCAGCATTTT	CASSRRAYVGNQPQHF
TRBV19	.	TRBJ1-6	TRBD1	TGTGCCAGTAGTATAAACAGGGGTGCTCGTAATTCACCCCTCCACTTT	CASSINRGARNSPLHF
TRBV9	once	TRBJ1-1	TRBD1	TGTGCCAGCAGCCAAACAACAGGGGACACTGAAGCTTTCTTT	CASSQTTGDTEAFF
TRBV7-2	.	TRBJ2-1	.	TGTGCCAGCAGTCGCGACAGCGCCTACAATGAGCAGTTCTTC	CASSRDSAYNEQFF
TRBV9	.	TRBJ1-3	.	TGTGCCAGCGGGGGCGCCTCTGGAAACACCATATATTTT	CASGGASGNTIYF
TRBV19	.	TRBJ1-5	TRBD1	TGTGCCAGTAGTAGAACCGGGACAGGGGTGTTTCAGCCCCAGCATTTT	CASSRTGTGVFQPQHF
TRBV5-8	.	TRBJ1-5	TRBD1	TGTGCCAGCAGCCGTCTTTCCGGACAGGGCGGTCAGCCCCAGCATTTT	CASSRLSGQGGQPQHF
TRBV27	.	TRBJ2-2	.	TGTGCCAGCAGTTTTCACGGGGCGAACACCGGGGAGCTGTTTTTT	CASSFHGANTGELFF
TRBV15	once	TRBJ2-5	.	TGTGCCACCAGCAGACAGACCAATCCAGGGGAGACCCAGTACTTC	CATSRQTNPGETQYF
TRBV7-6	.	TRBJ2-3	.	TGTGCCAGCAGCTTACAGTCTCCAGATACGCAGTATTTT	CASSLQSPDTQYF
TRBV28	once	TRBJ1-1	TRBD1	TGTGCCAGCAGTTTCGCGGACAGGAGGACCAACACTGAAGCTTTCTTT	CASSFADRRTNTEAFF
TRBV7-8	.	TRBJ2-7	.	TGTGCCAGCCGCGACTGGTACGAGCAGTACTTC	CASRDWYEQYF
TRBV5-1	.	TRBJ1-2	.	TGCGCCAGCAGCTTGGCCGATCGGAGCTATGGCTACACCTTC	CASSLADRSYGYTF